These 21 T cell receptor beta chains came from one sample sequenced in a study of T cell responses to AZD1222 COVID-19 vaccine. The method was immunoSEQ multiplex PCR; TCRdb's version includes in-frame clones alone and lacks a portion of them. The table shows about 56,000 clones, with approximately 89% occurring only once. This material consisted of peripheral blood, taken on day 0 of AZD1222 vaccination. The receptors originated from an adult in good health.

Only one count was recorded for this clone. The chain couples TRBV5-1 to TRBJ2-2; D is undetermined. The CDR3 length is 16 residues. The V gene's germline CDR1 is SGHRS and CDR2 YFSETQ. V was clipped by 3 bases and J by 3 bases, with 15 bases between them. As DNA, the CDR3 is TGCGCCAGCAGCTCCGGGCCCTCACGGGACACCGGGGAGCTGTTTTTT. Translated, it gives CASSSGPSRDTGELFF.

The chain has TRBV7-8 and TRBJ1-5; D uncertain. The length of the CDR3 is 16 residues. The V end lost 0 bases, the J end lost 1 base, and 10 bases lay between the germline ends. In germline, CDR1 is SGHVS, CDR2 FQNEAQ. The CDR3 here is CASSLASRNSNQPQHF. The CDR3 DNA sequence: TGTGCCAGCAGCTTAGCCTCGCGGAACAGCAATCAGCCCCAGCATTTT.

The rearrangement uses TRBV5-4 and TRBJ1-2; D call uncertain. The germline V and J ends were trimmed by 4 bases and 7 bases, with 20 bases remaining between them. This CDR3 contains 15 residues. Germline values: CDR1 SGHNT, CDR2 YYREEE (reference sequence). CDR3 residues: CASSPDMTAYGGYTF. The DNA for the CDR3 is TGTGCCAGCAGCCCCGACATGACTGCCTATGGTGGCTACACCTTC.

V and J are TRBV14 and TRBJ2-1; TRBD2 agrees at 8 bases. CDR1 is SGHDN, CDR2 FVKESK, per germline. There are 15 residues in the CDR3. V was clipped by 1 base and J by 7 bases; unmatched bases: 6. This CDR3 is CASSQAGGPGNEQFF. CDR3 nucleotides: TGTGCCAGCAGCCAAGCGGGAGGGCCGGGAAATGAGCAGTTCTTC.

About this clone: The sample contains more than one DNA sequence encoding this CDR3. This chain joins TRBV2 and TRBJ1-5, with D possibly being TRBD1 (6 bases). The CDR3 runs 15 residues. V was shortened by 0 bases and J by 7 bases, with 13 bases between the two germline ends. Germline V gives CDR1 SNHLY, CDR2 FYNNEI. DNA of the CDR3: TGTGCCAGCAGTGAAGCGCGGGGGGCAGGACAGCCCCAGCATTTT. Residues: CASSEARGAGQPQHF.

This clone was recorded once. The J gene is TRBJ2-7, the V gene TRBV24-1, with 9 bases fitting TRBD1. This CDR3 comprises 14 residues. CDR1 and CDR2 (germline): KGHDR, SFDVKD. V was clipped by 5 bases and J by 3 bases; unmatched bases: 4. CDR3 coding DNA: TGTGCCACCAGTGTCTCGGACAGGGGCTACGAGCAGTACTTC. Its translation is CATSVSDRGYEQYF.

The V and J genes are TRBV27 and TRBJ1-2; TRBD1 might be the D (5 bases). The length of the CDR3 is 14 residues. Trimming cost V 3 bases and J 7 bases, with 15 bases left between them. Germline CDR1 is MNHEY and CDR2 is SMNVEV (reference sequence). As DNA, the CDR3 is TGTGCCAGCAGTTTCCGGGACCGGGGGGGTGGCTACACCTTC. Its protein product is CASSFRDRGGGYTF.

The V gene is TRBV15, the J gene TRBJ1-4; D might be TRBD1 (6 bases). This CDR3 comprises 15 residues. With 1 base removed from V and 5 bases from J, the gap between germline ends came to 11 bases. Germline lookup yields CDR1 LNHNV and CDR2 YYDKDF (reference sequence). The CDR3 spells CATSRALQGNEKLFF. CDR3 coding DNA: TGTGCCACCAGCAGAGCTTTACAGGGCAATGAAAAACTGTTTTTT.

This rearrangement joins TRBV5-6 to TRBJ2-7, with D perhaps given as TRBD1 or TRBD2 (5 bases each). CDR3 length equals 15 residues. Trimming removed 4 bases from V and 2 bases from J, with 16 bases in between. CDR1 SGHDT and CDR2 YYEEEE come from the germline V gene. The chain's CDR3 is CASSRGDLRAYEQYF. In nucleotides, the CDR3 is TGTGCCAGCAGCCGAGGGGACCTAAGGGCCTACGAGCAGTACTTC.

J is TRBJ2-3 and V is TRBV18; D unclear. The CDR3 is 12 amino acids. CDR1 is KGHSH, CDR2 LQKENI, per germline. Trimming cost V 2 bases and J 2 bases, with 2 bases left between them. The CDR3 DNA reads TGTGCCAGCTCACCAACCACAGATACGCAGTATTTT. Encoded protein: CASSPTTDTQYF.

V usage is TRBV28 and J usage is TRBJ1-1; D remains ambiguous. There are 15 residues in the CDR3. The V gene's germline CDR1 is MDHEN and CDR2 SYDVKM. Trimming pared 0 bases from V and 1 base from J, leaving 9 bases between. CDR3 loop: CASSLWGSRNTEAFF. DNA of the CDR3: TGTGCCAGCAGTTTATGGGGGTCCAGGAACACTGAAGCTTTCTTT.

The chain employs TRBV30 and TRBJ1-2; D perhaps matches TRBD1 (5 bases). CDR1 and CDR2 from the germline V gene are GTSNPN and SVGIG (reference sequence). The CDR3 is made up of 12 amino acids. V lost 1 base and J lost 7, with 10 bases in between. The CDR3 nucleotides are TGTGCCTGGAGTGGGGGGGGTTTTGGCTACACCTTC. Encoded protein: CAWSGGGFGYTF.

The V and J genes are TRBV24-1 and TRBJ1-1; D might be TRBD1 (5 bases). This CDR3 has 14 residues. Germline V CDR1 and CDR2: KGHDR, SFDVKD. V lost 7 bases and J 0 bases, leaving 11 bases between the germline ends. This CDR3 reads CATRGRDVNTEAFF. CDR3 DNA: TGTGCCACCAGGGGGCGGGATGTGAACACTGAAGCTTTCTTT.

This chain uses TRBV19 with TRBJ1-2; tentatively, D is TRBD1 (6 bases). This CDR3 region has 15 residues. Germline-derived CDR1 and CDR2 are LNHDA and SQIVND (reference sequence). The V and J ends lost 4 bases and 4 bases respectively, with 16 bases between them. The CDR3 sequence: CASSTTGGIGYGYTF. The CDR3 nucleotides are TGTGCCAGTAGTACCACGGGGGGCATTGGCTATGGCTACACCTTC.

The V call is TRBV5-4, the J call TRBJ2-5; TRBD1 matches at 8 bases. Unmatched junction bases numbered 4, after V lost 4 bases and J lost 2 bases. Germline lookup yields CDR1 SGHNT and CDR2 YYREEE (reference sequence). The CDR3 runs 14 residues. The CDR3 DNA follows: TGTGCCAGCAGCCACGGGACAGGACAAGAGACCCAGTACTTC. The encoded protein is CASSHGTGQETQYF.

V gene TRBV7-2 combines with J gene TRBJ2-7; D gene uncertain. CDR1 is SGHTA and CDR2 is FQGNSA in the germline V gene. The V end was cut by 2 bases, the J end by 7 bases, with 18 bases between. The CDR3 runs to 15 residues. The CDR3 sequence is CASSLRRADPGEQYF. The CDR3 nucleotides read TGTGCCAGCAGCTTAAGAAGGGCGGACCCAGGAGAGCAGTACTTC.

The V call is TRBV5-5, the J call TRBJ2-3, with D unresolved. Germline CDR1 SGHKS, CDR2 YYEKEE (reference sequence). Trimming took 2 bases from V and 5 from J, leaving 9 bases between them. The CDR3 runs 13 residues. The CDR3 bases are TGTGCCAGCAGCTTTGTGGGTGAAGATACGCAGTATTTT. It specifies CASSFVGEDTQYF. The whole variable domain, filled in from reference TRBV5-5 and TRBJ2-3, reads DAGVTQSPTHLIKTRGQQVTLRCSPISGHKSVSWYQQVLGQGPQFIFQYYEKEERGRGNFPDRFSARQFPNYSSELNVNALLLGDSALYLCASSFVGEDTQYFGPGTRLTVL.

CDR3 in amino acids: CASSPGLGINNEQFF. The CDR3 coding sequence is TGTGCCAGCAGCCCGGGGTTAGGCATCAACAATGAGCAGTTCTTC. The rearrangement links TRBV7-3 to TRBJ2-1; weak D call: TRBD2 (5 bases). Germline V gene sequence: CDR1 SGHTA, CDR2 FQGTGA. Trimming took 5 bases from V and 5 from J, leaving 16 bases between them. The CDR3 is made up of 15 amino acids. The variable domain in full, completed from reference TRBV7-3 and TRBJ2-1, reads GAGVSQTPSNKVTEKGKYVELRCDPISGHTALYWYRQSLGQGPEFLIYFQGTGAADDSGLPNDRFFAVRPEGSVSTLKIQRTERGDSAVYLCASSPGLGINNEQFFGPGTRLTVL.

V is TRBV5-1 and J is TRBJ2-7, with TRBD2 identical over 14 bases. V shed 3 bases, J shed 7 bases, and the junction held 6 bases outside the gene matches. The CDR3 is made up of 15 amino acids. Germline lookup yields CDR1 SGHRS and CDR2 YFSETQ. DNA of the CDR3: TGCGCCAGCAGCTCACGACTAGCGGGAGGGGGTGAGCAGTACTTC. Its translation: CASSSRLAGGGEQYF.

This clone was found a few times. The chain has TRBV18 and TRBJ1-2; D may be TRBD1 (5 bases). From germline, CDR1 is KGHSH and CDR2 LQKENI. Trimming shortened V by 2 bases and J by 5 bases, and 9 bases separated the two germline ends. The CDR3 contains 13 residues. DNA for the CDR3: TGTGCCAGCTCACCAGACAGTGGGTATGGCTACACCTTC. Translation: CASSPDSGYGYTF. Together with reference TRBV18 and TRBJ1-2, the CDR3 gives the full variable domain: NAGVMQNPRHLVRRRGQEARLRCSPMKGHSHVYWYRQLPEEGLKFMVYLQKENIIDESGMPKERFSAEFPKEGPSILRIQQVVRGDSAAYFCASSPDSGYGYTFGSGTRLTVV.

This sequence joins TRBV11-3 and TRBJ2-5, with 9 bases matching TRBD2. J lost 3 bases, V lost 4 bases, and 6 bases had no gene match. The CDR3 extends over 15 amino acids. The germline CDR1 and CDR2 sequences are SGHNT and YENEEA. This CDR3 is CASSSGTSREETQYF. The CDR3 region has the DNA TGTGCCAGCAGCTCGGGGACTAGCCGGGAAGAGACCCAGTACTTC.